This TCR beta chain was sequenced for a study of tumor and adjacent non-tumor tissue in lung cancer. Study in general: Patients comprised over 9 adenocarcinoma, 2 squamous cell carcinoma and 1 small cell lung cancer. Study conclusions and caveats: Shorter survival was associated with higher TCR diversity in tumors. Top 100 clones took a larger repertoire share in normal lung.

Turning to this clonotype: Its antigen is not identified.

The template was RNA from unsorted bulk tissue. Newly diagnosed lung cancer patients had thoracic surgery in China, August–late 2014, without prior chemotherapy. Germline V CDR1 and CDR2: MNHEY, SVGEGT. The CDR3 has 14 amino acids. Trimming removed 5 bases at V and 8 bases at J, with 16 bases between. A modified ARM-PCR protocol with three rounds of nested PCR amplified TCRbeta. TCRdb independently ran MiXCR on the multiplex PCR reads; one entry per CDR3 protein. The sample includes 60,000 to 85,000 distinct CDR3 sequences, 60% to 80% seen only once; the top ten take approximately 12%. The genes are TRBV6-2 or TRBV6-3 and TRBJ2-1, with D possibly matching TRBD2 (7 bases). The origin of this receptor is a woman aged 50 to 60 with non-small cell lung cancer. The sample consisted of lung tumor tissue. The CDR3 sequence: CASSRRTGGDEQFF. The CDR3 nucleotides read TGTGCCAGCAGTCGCAGGACGGGGGGCGATGAGCAGTTCTTC.